The following is a T cell receptor beta chain sequence with its context. The antigen is unknown. The TCR beta cDNA libraries contained unique molecular identifiers. TCRdb recomputed calls from the PCR reads with MiXCR, one row per CDR3 protein. The repertoire includes roughly 430,000 distinct CDR3 sequences, approximately 39% of them detected once, and 7.6% sits in the top ten. This sample stems from a study of post-analysis software for immune sequencing data. Points from the study as a whole: Elevated frequency relative to controls characterized four or five TRBV segments in patients, TRBV5-6, TRBV5-1 and TRBV20-1 among them.

This CDR3 has 14 residues. V lost 6 bases, J lost 5 bases, and 16 bases lay in between. The germline V gene encodes CDR1 MNHNY and CDR2 SVGAGI (reference sequence). Source material: blood. The TCR was taken from a girl aged 2 to 9 with multiple sclerosis. This sequence joins TRBV6-6 and TRBJ1-2, with unresolved D. CDR3: CASSPGSRVYGYTF. The CDR3 DNA reads as TGTGCCAGCAGCCCGGGGTCCCGTGTGTATGGCTACACCTTC.